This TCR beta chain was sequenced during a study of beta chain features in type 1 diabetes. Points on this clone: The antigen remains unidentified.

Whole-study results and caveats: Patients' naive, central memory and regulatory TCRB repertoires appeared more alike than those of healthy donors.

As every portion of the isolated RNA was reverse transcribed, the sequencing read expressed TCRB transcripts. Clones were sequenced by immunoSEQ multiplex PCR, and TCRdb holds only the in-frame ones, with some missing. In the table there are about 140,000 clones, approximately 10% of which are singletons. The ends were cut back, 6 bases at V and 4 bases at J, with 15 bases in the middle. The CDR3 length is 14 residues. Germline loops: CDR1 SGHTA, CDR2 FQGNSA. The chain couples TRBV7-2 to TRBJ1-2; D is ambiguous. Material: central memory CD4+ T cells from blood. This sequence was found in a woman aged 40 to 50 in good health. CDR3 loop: CASSPSDGIYGYTF. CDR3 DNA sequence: TGTGCCAGCAGTCCCTCGGACGGGATCTATGGCTACACCTTC. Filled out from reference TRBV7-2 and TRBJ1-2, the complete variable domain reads GAGVSQSPSNKVTEKGKDVELRCDPISGHTALYWYRQSLGQGLEFLIYFQGNSAPDKSGLPSDRFSAERTGGSVSTLTIQRTQQEDSAVYLCASSPSDGIYGYTFGSGTRLTVV.